The next 26 T cell receptor beta chains were all read from a single sample in a study of Tregs in tolerant kidney transplant recipients. Libraries were prepared by immunoSEQ multiplex PCR; TCRdb keeps only in-frame clonotypes and omits some of them. This sample has 95,000 or so clones; over 85% occur once, and the top ten carry roughly 1.7%. Mixed chimerism was transient after nonmyeloablative marrow transplants from related graft donors. Sequences were derived from CD4+ T cells from blood (PBMCs), sampled 12 months after the transplant. The receptors here all came from a human patient who received a combined kidney and bone marrow transplant. Among the T cells, some may be from the graft donor.

The gene calls are TRBV19 and TRBJ1-1; the D is unclear. CDR1 and CDR2 (germline): LNHDA, SQIVND (reference sequence). The CDR3 consists of 14 residues. Trimming shortened V by 5 bases and J by 0 bases, and 10 bases separated the two germline ends. CDR3 nucleotides: TGTGCCAGTAGTCGTCCCGGGATGAACACTGAAGCTTTCTTT. Translated, it gives CASSRPGMNTEAFF.

This clone has more than one count but fewer than ten. This chain links TRBV4-3 with TRBJ1-1, with no clear D. CDR1 is LGHNA and CDR2 is YSLEER in the germline V gene. The CDR3 spans 15 residues. Trimming removed 0 bases from V and 1 base from J, with 9 bases in between. CDR3 nucleotides: TGCGCCAGCAGCCAAGAGATGTCGGGGAACACTGAAGCTTTCTTT. This sequence encodes CASSQEMSGNTEAFF.

This sequence joins TRBV7-7 and TRBJ2-5; 12 nucleotides align to TRBD2. The V gene's germline CDR1 is SSHAT and CDR2 FNYEAQ (reference sequence). With 5 bases clipped from V and 6 bases from J, the junction kept 4 bases outside the gene matches. The CDR3 length is 14 residues. The CDR3 bases are TGTGCCAGCAGCCGGACTAGCGGGGTTCAGACCCAGTACTTC. It specifies CASSRTSGVQTQYF.

This chain connects TRBV4-3 to TRBJ2-7, with D maybe TRBD2 (6 bases). The CDR3 is 15 residues long. Germline loops: CDR1 LGHNA, CDR2 YSLEER. V dropped 2 bases and J dropped 0 bases, with 11 bases sitting between them. The CDR3 here is CASSQSWRASYEQYF. In nucleotides, the CDR3 is TGCGCCAGCAGCCAATCTTGGAGGGCCTCCTACGAGCAGTACTTC.

The CDR3 protein is CSVRQVEAYTF. DNA for the CDR3: TGCAGCGTTCGCCAGGTGGAGGCCTACACCTTC. V and J are TRBV29-1 and TRBJ1-2; D remains ambiguous. Per germline, CDR1 SQVTM and CDR2 ANQGSEA. V shed 5 bases and J shed 10 bases, with 14 bases lying between them. There are 11 residues in the CDR3. The full variable domain, its missing parts supplied by reference TRBV29-1 and TRBJ1-2, is SAVISQKPSRDICQRGTSLTIQCQVDSQVTMMFWYRQQPGQSLTLIATANQGSEATYESGFVIDKFPISRPNLTFSTLTVSNMSPEDSSIYLCSVRQVEAYTFGSGTRLTVV.

The chain joins TRBV10-3 to TRBJ2-5, with D tentatively TRBD2 (6 bases). Germline CDR1 is ENHRY and CDR2 is SYGVKD. CDR3 length: 16 residues. Trimming stripped 7 bases from V and 0 bases from J, with 18 bases between. CDR3 in DNA: TGTGCCATCAAACCGTCGGCTAGCGTTTACCAAGAGACCCAGTACTTC. This gives the protein CAIKPSASVYQETQYF.

The chain uses TRBV7-2 and TRBJ1-2; possibly TRBD1 for D (6 bases). Trimming removed 0 bases from V and 5 bases from J, with 22 bases in between. Germline V gene lookup returns CDR1 SGHTA and CDR2 FQGNSA. This CDR3 is built from 18 residues. DNA for the CDR3: TGTGCCAGCAGCTTAGCGTCGGCAGGGGCCCAAATTCGGTATGGCTACACCTTC. It codes for CASSLASAGAQIRYGYTF.

The chain is built from TRBV19 and TRBJ1-1; D is unclear. Germline CDR1 reads LNHDA; CDR2 reads SQIVND (reference sequence). CDR3 length equals 13 residues. V lost 4 bases and J 8 bases, leaving 14 bases between the germline ends. CDR3 loop: CASSTQAGLEAFF. The CDR3 DNA reads TGTGCCAGTAGTACCCAGGCAGGTCTGGAAGCTTTCTTT.

The J gene is TRBJ1-5, the V gene TRBV6-6, with TRBD1 matching 8 bases. The ends lost 6 bases at V and 6 bases at J; junction bases unmatched: 4. CDR1 is MNHNY and CDR2 is SVGAGI in the germline V gene (reference sequence). The CDR3 is 13 residues long. Here the CDR3 reads CASSQDRVQPQHF. CDR3 bases: TGTGCCAGCAGCCAGGACAGGGTTCAGCCCCAGCATTTT.

The J gene is TRBJ2-6, the V gene TRBV5-4, with D uncertain. The germline V gene encodes CDR1 SGHNT and CDR2 YYREEE (reference sequence). Trimming cost V 3 bases and J 0 bases, with 4 bases left between them. The CDR3 spans 14 residues. For the CDR3, the DNA is TGTGCCAGCAGCTATAGCTCTGGGGCCAACGTCCTGACTTTC. Translation gives CASSYSSGANVLTF.

The CDR3 loop is CASSQVLTSGKGETQYF. The CDR3 coding sequence is TGCGCCAGCAGCCAAGTGCTGACTAGCGGGAAGGGGGAGACCCAGTACTTC. V and J are TRBV4-1 and TRBJ2-5, with 11 nucleotides matching TRBD2. This CDR3 is 17 amino acids long. Germline V gene data show CDR1 as MGHRA and CDR2 as YSYEKL. Unmatched junction bases numbered 9, after V lost 1 base and J lost 5 bases.

J is TRBJ2-2 and V is TRBV7-6; perhaps TRBD2 as D (6 bases). With 3 bases removed from V and 4 bases from J, the gap between germline ends came to 9 bases. This CDR3 has 14 residues. Germline V lookup: CDR1 SGHVS, CDR2 FNYEAQ. The CDR3 is CASSLMGGTGELFF. CDR3 bases: TGTGCCAGCAGCTTGATGGGGGGCACCGGGGAGCTGTTTTTT.

Worth noting for this clone: The same CDR3 is also encoded by other DNA sequences in this sample. This chain uses TRBV19 with TRBJ2-2; D call uncertain. CDR1 and CDR2 (germline): LNHDA, SQIVND (reference sequence). The CDR3 has 14 amino acids. The V end lost 2 bases, the J end lost 1 base, and 5 bases lay between the germline ends. The CDR3 nucleotides read TGTGCCAGTAGTATACGTAGGAACACCGGGGAGCTGTTTTTT. Its protein is CASSIRRNTGELFF.

The chain combines TRBV4-3 with TRBJ2-3; TRBD2 might be the D (6 bases). Trimming cost V 3 bases and J 2 bases, with 12 bases left between them. The CDR3 is 15 amino acids. CDR1 and CDR2 from the germline V gene are LGHNA and YSLEER. This CDR3 is CASSQRGTLTDTQYF. DNA for the CDR3: TGCGCCAGCAGCCAGCGCGGGACCCTCACAGATACGCAGTATTTT.

V usage is TRBV25-1 and J usage is TRBJ1-4, with D unclear. V was trimmed by 4 bases and J by 0 bases, leaving 9 bases between them. CDR1 is MGHDK, CDR2 SYGVNS, per germline. This CDR3 is built from 15 residues. The DNA for the CDR3 is TGTGCCAGCAGTGCATACGGAGCAACTAATGAAAAACTGTTTTTT. Translating it yields CASSAYGATNEKLFF. Combining the CDR3 with reference TRBV25-1 and TRBJ1-4 gives the whole variable domain EADIYQTPRYLVIGTGKKITLECSQTMGHDKMYWYQQDPGMELHLIHYSYGVNSTEKGDLSSESTVSRIRTEHFPLTLESARPSHTSQYLCASSAYGATNEKLFFGSGTQLSVL.

The sample holds one count of this clone. The V gene is TRBV7-2, the J gene TRBJ2-2, with a tentative D call TRBD2 (6 bases). This CDR3 has 16 amino acids. Per the germline V gene, CDR1 is SGHTA and CDR2 is FQGNSA. Trimming removed 0 bases from V and 2 bases from J, with 10 bases in between. CDR3: CASSLAAGLNTGELFF. CDR3 nucleotides: TGTGCCAGCAGCTTAGCGGCGGGACTTAACACCGGGGAGCTGTTTTTT.

The rearrangement joins TRBV28 to TRBJ2-7, with D tentatively TRBD1 (7 bases). Between the trimmed V and J ends, which lost 2 bases and 3 bases, there was a span of 17 bases. The CDR3 is made up of 16 amino acids. Germline CDR1 reads MDHEN; CDR2 reads SYDVKM. The CDR3 nucleotides are TGTGCCAGCAGTTTAACGACAGGGAAGGGACTCTACGAGCAGTACTTC. The encoded protein is CASSLTTGKGLYEQYF.

This clone was observed a handful of times. The CDR3 nucleotides read TGTGCCTGGGGCGTTCCGGGACAGATCCACTACGAGCAGTACTTC. This translates into CAWGVPGQIHYEQYF. The rearrangement links TRBV30 to TRBJ2-7; 7 bases align to TRBD1. The CDR3 length is 15 residues. Germline CDR1 is GTSNPN and CDR2 is SVGIG (reference sequence). J lost 3 bases, V lost 5 bases, and 13 bases had no gene match.

The rearrangement uses TRBV29-1 and TRBJ2-5; TRBD1 matches at 9 bases. V lost 6 bases to trimming and J lost 2 bases; unmatched junction nucleotides: 10. Germline V gene sequence: CDR1 SQVTM, CDR2 ANQGSEA. This CDR3 contains 15 residues. CDR3 nucleotides: TGCAGCGTCCCGAACAGGGGGCGCGGGCAAGAGACCCAGTACTTC. It yields the protein CSVPNRGRGQETQYF.

This clone has just one count. The V call is TRBV7-2, the J call TRBJ1-2; TRBD1 is a possible D gene (5 bases). Per the germline V gene, CDR1 is SGHTA and CDR2 is FQGNSA. V was trimmed by 5 bases and J by 5 bases, leaving 15 bases between them. The CDR3 loop spans 14 amino acids. CDR3 residues: CASSPLGGTYGYTF. The CDR3 nucleotides are TGTGCCAGCAGCCCATTGGGGGGAACTTATGGCTACACCTTC.

The table lists this clone with a few counts. In nucleotides, the CDR3 is TGTGCCAGCAGTGAAGGAGGCAAAAACATTCAGTACTTC. Amino acids: CASSEGGKNIQYF. The chain recombines TRBV2 with TRBJ2-4; D gene uncertain. CDR1 SNHLY and CDR2 FYNNEI come from the germline V gene. The CDR3 is 13 amino acids. Trimming cost V 1 base and J 3 bases, with 4 bases left between them.

The V and J genes are TRBV18 and TRBJ2-7; 11 bases line up with TRBD1. J was trimmed by 4 bases and V by 4 bases; bases with no gene match: 9. CDR3 length: 16 amino acids. CDR1 is KGHSH and CDR2 is LQKENI in the germline V gene. CDR3 sequence reads: CASSLRPGTGGYEQYF. Written as DNA, the CDR3 is TGTGCCAGCTCACTTCGGCCCGGGACAGGGGGTTACGAGCAGTACTTC.

The chain has TRBV7-6 and TRBJ2-3, with 12 nucleotides matching TRBD2. J was trimmed by 5 bases and V by 0 bases; bases with no gene match: 3. This CDR3 contains 16 residues. In germline, CDR1 is SGHVS, CDR2 FNYEAQ. The CDR3 is CASSLATSGGIDTQYF. CDR3 nucleotides: TGTGCCAGCAGCTTAGCCACTAGCGGGGGGATAGATACGCAGTATTTT.

V and J are TRBV6-1 and TRBJ2-3; D is undetermined. V was pared by 3 bases and J by 6 bases, with 4 bases between. The CDR3 spans 11 residues. The germline V gene encodes CDR1 MNHNS and CDR2 SASEGT. CDR3 DNA sequence: TGTGCCAGCAGTGATCGGGATACGCAGTATTTT. The encoded protein is CASSDRDTQYF.

The rearrangement links TRBV11-1 to TRBJ2-5; 8 bases map to TRBD2. The CDR3 is 17 residues long. J lost 2 bases, V lost 3 bases, and 11 bases had no gene match. Looked up from germline, CDR1 is SGHAT and CDR2 is FQDESV (reference sequence). The CDR3 nucleotides read TGTGCCAGCAGCTTTGTAGCGGGGACAACATTACAAGAGACCCAGTACTTC. Amino acid sequence: CASSFVAGTTLQETQYF. Based on the CDR3 plus reference TRBV11-1 and TRBJ2-5, the full variable domain is EAEVAQSPRYKITEKSQAVAFWCDPISGHATLYWYRQILGQGPELLVQFQDESVVDDSQLPKDRFSAERLKGVDSTLKIQPAELGDSAMYLCASSFVAGTTLQETQYFGPGTRLLVL.

The chain combines TRBV7-7 with TRBJ1-4, with 7 bases matching TRBD1. CDR1 and CDR2 from the germline V gene are SSHAT and FNYEAQ (reference sequence). Unmatched junction bases numbered 11, after V lost 5 bases and J lost 8 bases. The CDR3 is 15 residues long. In nucleotides, the CDR3 is TGTGCCAGCAGCCTAGTAAAGGGGGCAGGAGAAAAACTGTTTTTT. It yields the protein CASSLVKGAGEKLFF.